The next 6 T cell receptor beta chains were all read from a single sample in a study of blood T cell repertoires in COVID-19. Sequencing used immunoSEQ multiplex PCR; TCRdb keeps in-frame clones, though not all of them. This table has 250,000 to 300,000 clones, roughly nine tenths appearing once. The material sequenced was peripheral blood. The receptors were sampled from a woman younger than 45 with COVID-19, enrolled during active disease.

The chain combines TRBV5-1 with TRBJ1-3; D gene ambiguous. V was trimmed by 5 bases and J by 0 bases, leaving 9 bases between them. CDR3 size: 14 residues. Germline CDR1 reads SGHRS; CDR2 reads YFSETQ. The CDR3 bases are TGCGCCAGCAGTTCCCGGGACTCTGGAAACACCATATATTTT. Amino acid sequence: CASSSRDSGNTIYF.

The rearrangement links TRBV7-2 to TRBJ1-6; tentatively, D is TRBD1 (5 bases). Per the germline V gene, CDR1 is SGHTA and CDR2 is FQGNSA. The CDR3 spans 15 residues. V was cut by 5 bases and J by 13 bases, with 21 bases left in between. For the CDR3, the DNA is TGTGCCAGCAGCCTACTCGGGACTGAATCTGCCCCCCTCCACTTT. Encoded protein: CASSLLGTESAPLHF.

The rearrangement links TRBV27 to TRBJ1-2; 7 nucleotides line up with TRBD1. Germline loops: CDR1 MNHEY, CDR2 SMNVEV (reference sequence). The CDR3 runs to 16 residues. V trimming: 4 bases; J trimming: 4 bases; junction bases outside the gene matches: 12. CDR3: CASSSPSRTGVYGYTF. For the CDR3, the DNA is TGTGCCAGCAGTTCCCCAAGCAGGACAGGAGTCTATGGCTACACCTTC.

V usage is TRBV10-3 and J usage is TRBJ2-7; 7 bases fit TRBD2. Germline assignment: CDR1 ENHRY and CDR2 SYGVKD. There are 14 residues in the CDR3. J gave up 3 bases and V 1 base, and 3 bases lay outside the gene matches. This CDR3 is CAISEFGGGYEQYF. As DNA, the CDR3 is TGTGCCATCAGTGAGTTCGGCGGGGGCTACGAGCAGTACTTC.

This chain uses TRBV7-8 with TRBJ1-4, with 9 positions matching TRBD1. The ends lost 2 bases at V and 5 bases at J; junction bases unmatched: 3. The germline V gene encodes CDR1 SGHVS and CDR2 FQNEAQ. This CDR3 has 15 amino acids. In DNA form, the CDR3 reads TGTGCCAGCAGCTTATACGGGACAGGGAATGAAAAACTGTTTTTT. Translated, it gives CASSLYGTGNEKLFF.

This chain links TRBV30 with TRBJ2-2; D possibly corresponds to TRBD2 (6 bases). The CDR3 is 17 amino acids. Germline assignment: CDR1 GTSNPN and CDR2 SVGIG (reference sequence). Trimming took 0 bases from V and 3 from J, leaving 17 bases between them. The CDR3 DNA reads TGTGCCTGGAGTGTAGTTCGTGGCGGGATATACACCGGGGAGCTGTTTTTT. Translated, it gives CAWSVVRGGIYTGELFF.